These 27 T cell receptor beta chains were sequenced from one sample in a study of regulatory T cells. Primers: 52 TRBV forward and 13 TRBJ reverse. Clones were sequenced by immunoSEQ multiplex PCR, and TCRdb holds only the in-frame ones, with some missing. The sample gives some 10,000 clones, roughly 84% of which show up once; roughly a tenth is in the top ten. Specimen: CD8+ T cells sorted from blood. Receptor source: a person under 35 with CD3G deficiency.

The rearrangement links TRBV19 to TRBJ2-1; D is unclear. CDR3 size: 16 residues. Trimming shortened V by 3 bases and J by 0 bases, and 12 bases separated the two germline ends. In germline, CDR1 is LNHDA, CDR2 SQIVND (reference sequence). CDR3 nucleotide sequence: TGTGCCAGTAGTATCGGTGAACTTAGCTCCTACAATGAGCAGTTCTTC. Protein: CASSIGELSSYNEQFF.

V gene TRBV5-1 combines with J gene TRBJ1-1; weak D call: TRBD1 (5 bases). The V and J ends lost 1 base and 4 bases respectively, with 11 bases between them. The germline V gene encodes CDR1 SGHRS and CDR2 YFSETQ. This CDR3 region has 14 residues. The CDR3 sequence is CASSLSGGGTEAFF. DNA for the CDR3: TGCGCCAGCAGCTTGTCGGGGGGAGGCACTGAAGCTTTCTTT.

This chain's CDR3 is CASSLGTAGYYEQYF. The CDR3 coding sequence is TGTGCCAGCAGCTTAGGTACGGCAGGGTACTACGAGCAGTACTTC. This chain uses TRBV7-8 with TRBJ2-7, with D tentatively TRBD1 (5 bases). V gave up 1 base and J gave up 3 bases, with 13 bases separating them. Germline values: CDR1 SGHVS, CDR2 FQNEAQ. This CDR3 contains 15 residues.

The gene calls are TRBV28 and TRBJ2-3, with D possibly TRBD2 on 6 matching bases. CDR1 is MDHEN, CDR2 SYDVKM, per germline. The CDR3 runs to 15 residues. Trimming stripped 3 bases from V and 4 bases from J, with 14 bases between. CDR3 sequence reads: CASSFNPGVADTQYF. As DNA, the CDR3 is TGTGCCAGCAGTTTTAATCCGGGAGTCGCAGATACGCAGTATTTT.

The chain couples TRBV28 to TRBJ2-7; D remains ambiguous. The germline V gene has CDR1 MDHEN and CDR2 SYDVKM. V shed 5 bases and J shed 6 bases, with 11 bases lying between them. This CDR3 spans 12 amino acids. CDR3 amino acids: CASSLTEREQYF. As DNA, the CDR3 is TGTGCCAGCAGTCTAACGGAGCGCGAGCAGTACTTC. Looking up the rest from reference TRBV28 and TRBJ2-7 gives the full variable domain: DVKVTQSSRYLVKRTGEKVFLECVQDMDHENMFWYRQDPGLGLRLIYFSYDVKMKEKGDIPEGYSVSREKKERFSLILESASTNQTSMYLCASSLTEREQYFGPGTRLTVT.

Here the CDR3 DNA reads TGTGCCAGCAGTTTCAGGGGCGCTGAAGCTTTCTTT. Protein product: CASSFRGAEAFF. This chain uses TRBV6-1 with TRBJ1-1, with a weak D call TRBD1 (6 bases). Trimming took 5 bases from V and 6 from J, leaving 10 bases between them. Per the germline V gene, CDR1 is MNHNS and CDR2 is SASEGT. CDR3 length equals 12 residues.

The rearrangement links TRBV19 to TRBJ2-3; 7 bases agree with TRBD2. Germline V gene lookup returns CDR1 LNHDA and CDR2 SQIVND (reference sequence). There are 14 residues in the CDR3. Unmatched junction bases numbered 3, after V lost 3 bases and J lost 3 bases. CDR3 sequence: CASSMAGATDTQYF. In nucleotides, the CDR3 is TGTGCCAGTAGTATGGCGGGAGCAACAGATACGCAGTATTTT.

The rearrangement links TRBV28 to TRBJ2-7; 9 bases fit TRBD2. The CDR3 has 14 residues. V lost 2 bases and J lost 2; bases outside the gene matches: 1. Germline-derived CDR1 and CDR2 are MDHEN and SYDVKM. In DNA, the CDR3 is TGTGCCAGCAGTTTACTAGCGGGGCCCTACGAGCAGTACTTC. Translation: CASSLLAGPYEQYF.

The rearrangement links TRBV7-8 to TRBJ2-7; D may match TRBD1 or TRBD2 (6 bases each). The germline V gene has CDR1 SGHVS and CDR2 FQNEAQ. V lost 8 bases and J lost 5, with 19 bases in between. The CDR3 covers 14 residues. CDR3 region: CASGPQGRRDEQYF. The CDR3 DNA follows: TGTGCCAGCGGTCCTCAGGGGCGGAGGGACGAGCAGTACTTC.

The table lists this clone with a few counts. The identical CDR3 is also encoded by other nucleotide sequences in the sample. The CDR3 DNA is TGTGCCAGCAGCTCCGGGACAGGGGGCTTCGAGACCCAGTACTTC. As protein: CASSSGTGGFETQYF. This chain uses TRBV7-9 with TRBJ2-5; TRBD1 aligns across 12 bases. From germline, CDR1 is SEHNR and CDR2 FQNEAQ (reference sequence). The CDR3 is 15 amino acids. Trimming removed 4 bases from V and 5 bases from J; junction bases left unmatched: 5.

V and J are TRBV7-9 and TRBJ2-3; 10 positions match TRBD2. CDR1 is SEHNR, CDR2 FQNEAQ, per germline (reference sequence). CDR3 length: 16 amino acids. V shed 0 bases and J 3 bases; nucleotides not matched to a gene: 3. CDR3 sequence reads: CASSLAVSGRTDTQYF. The CDR3 DNA sequence: TGTGCCAGCAGCTTAGCCGTTAGCGGGAGGACAGATACGCAGTATTTT.

This clone was found once. The rearrangement links TRBV2 to TRBJ2-3; no clear D. The length of the CDR3 is 15 residues. Germline V gene sequence: CDR1 SNHLY, CDR2 FYNNEI. V was trimmed by 3 bases and J by 0 bases, leaving 10 bases between them. The CDR3 region is CASSDGQASTDTQYF. DNA for the CDR3: TGTGCCAGCAGTGACGGTCAGGCTAGCACAGATACGCAGTATTTT.

The J gene is TRBJ2-5, the V gene TRBV14, with D possibly matching TRBD2 (5 bases). The J call may be in error: the DNA end matches TRBJ2-7 better. CDR3 length equals 11 residues. Per germline, CDR1 SGHDN and CDR2 FVKESK. CDR3 region: CASSQGSEQYF. The CDR3 DNA sequence: TGTGCCAGCAGCCAGGGGAGCGAGCAGTACTTC.

The genes are TRBV21-1 and TRBJ2-6; the table assigns TRBD2, which was not confirmed against the DNA. TRBV21-1 counts as a pseudogene. This CDR3 region has 16 residues. CDR3 sequence: CASSIPTNSGANVLTF. The CDR3 DNA reads as TGTGCCAGCAGCATACCAACTAACTCTGGGGCCAACGTCCTGACTTTC.

This clone was seen just once. The gene calls are TRBV6-1 and TRBJ2-5; TRBD2 matches at 7 bases. V shed 8 bases, J shed 7 bases, and the junction held 4 bases outside the gene matches. This CDR3 comprises 11 residues. CDR1 is MNHNS and CDR2 is SASEGT in the germline V gene. In DNA form, the CDR3 reads TGTGCCAGCCGGACGGGGGGGACCCAGTACTTC. Translating gives CASRTGGTQYF.

The rearrangement links TRBV28 to TRBJ2-3; 8 bases align to TRBD2. The CDR3 spans 14 residues. The ends lost 8 bases at V and 4 bases at J; junction bases unmatched: 8. In germline, CDR1 is MDHEN, CDR2 SYDVKM. The CDR3 region is CASGLAGKPDTQYF. In nucleotides, the CDR3 is TGTGCCAGCGGTCTAGCGGGTAAACCAGATACGCAGTATTTT.

The rearrangement joins TRBV28 to TRBJ2-7; TRBD2 aligns across 7 bases. Trimming took 3 bases from V and 4 from J; bases not matched to a gene: 6. This CDR3 contains 14 residues. Germline CDR1 and CDR2: MDHEN and SYDVKM. Here the CDR3 reads CASSFSSGFYEQYF. CDR3 sequence (DNA): TGTGCCAGCAGTTTTTCTAGCGGTTTTTACGAGCAGTACTTC.

This chain links TRBV20-1 with TRBJ2-5, with D possibly TRBD2 on 5 matching bases. Trimming stripped 3 bases from V and 7 bases from J, with 9 bases between. Germline V gene data show CDR1 as DFQATT and CDR2 as SNEGSKA (reference sequence). This CDR3 has 11 amino acids. The CDR3 is CSARGDLTQYF. For the CDR3, the DNA is TGCAGTGCTAGGGGAGATCTGACCCAGTACTTC.

The CDR3 is CASSSLQGYVNTEAFF. In DNA form, the CDR3 reads TGTGCCAGCAGTTCGCTACAGGGGTACGTGAACACTGAAGCTTTCTTT. The genes are TRBV28 and TRBJ1-1, with TRBD1 identical over 7 bases. Germline CDR1 and CDR2: MDHEN and SYDVKM. The CDR3 length is 16 residues. J lost 0 bases, V lost 4 bases, and 8 bases had no gene match.

This chain links TRBV6-5 with TRBJ2-2; 9 nucleotides line up with TRBD2. Germline V gene data show CDR1 as MNHEY and CDR2 as SVGAGI. Trimming at V came to 6 bases and at J to 1 base, leaving 0 bases not matched to a gene. The CDR3 has 14 residues. CDR3 region: CASRRGGNTGELFF. The DNA of the CDR3 is TGTGCCAGCAGGCGGGGGGGGAACACCGGGGAGCTGTTTTTT.

The chain couples TRBV28 to TRBJ2-7; 9 nucleotides agree with TRBD1. Germline V lookup: CDR1 MDHEN, CDR2 SYDVKM. With 6 bases clipped from V and 4 bases from J, the junction kept 10 bases outside the gene matches. This CDR3 is built from 15 residues. This chain's CDR3 is CASSRHGTGKYEQYF. CDR3 in DNA: TGTGCCAGCAGCCGACACGGGACAGGGAAGTACGAGCAGTACTTC. The full variable domain, its missing parts supplied by reference TRBV28 and TRBJ2-7, is DVKVTQSSRYLVKRTGEKVFLECVQDMDHENMFWYRQDPGLGLRLIYFSYDVKMKEKGDIPEGYSVSREKKERFSLILESASTNQTSMYLCASSRHGTGKYEQYFGPGTRLTVT.

The chain links TRBV5-1 to TRBJ2-2; tentatively, D is TRBD1 (6 bases). V was pared by 2 bases and J by 3 bases, with 11 bases between. From germline, CDR1 is SGHRS and CDR2 YFSETQ. The CDR3 is made up of 15 amino acids. CDR3 sequence (DNA): TGCGCCAGCAGCTTAAATGGGGGCGACACCGGGGAGCTGTTTTTT. Amino acid sequence: CASSLNGGDTGELFF. The variable domain in full, with the rest retrieved from reference TRBV5-1 and TRBJ2-2, is KAGVTQTPRYLIKTRGQQVTLSCSPISGHRSVSWYQQTPGQGLQFLFEYFSETQRNKGNFPGRFSGRQFSNSRSEMNVSTLELGDSALYLCASSLNGGDTGELFFGEGSRLTVL.

The V call is TRBV28, the J call TRBJ1-4, with a possible D match to TRBD1 (5 bases). The germline V gene encodes CDR1 MDHEN and CDR2 SYDVKM. Trimming pared 4 bases from V and 3 bases from J, leaving 12 bases between. The CDR3 spans 15 residues. The CDR3 is CASSSSRDPNEKLFF. CDR3 DNA: TGTGCCAGCAGTTCCTCCCGGGACCCTAATGAAAAACTGTTTTTT. Looking up the rest from reference TRBV28 and TRBJ1-4 gives the full variable domain: DVKVTQSSRYLVKRTGEKVFLECVQDMDHENMFWYRQDPGLGLRLIYFSYDVKMKEKGDIPEGYSVSREKKERFSLILESASTNQTSMYLCASSSSRDPNEKLFFGSGTQLSVL.

The rearrangement links TRBV28 to TRBJ1-5, with D possibly being TRBD1 (6 bases). From germline, CDR1 is MDHEN and CDR2 SYDVKM. V was trimmed by 6 bases and J by 5 bases, leaving 17 bases between them. The CDR3 spans 15 residues. The CDR3 DNA is TGTGCCAGCAGACCTACACAGGGCTTCGATCAGCCCCAGCATTTT. This sequence encodes CASRPTQGFDQPQHF.

Concerning this clone itself: Other DNA sequences in the same sample also yield this CDR3. The chain uses TRBV28 and TRBJ2-3, with 10 bases that match TRBD2. The V and J ends lost 2 bases and 1 base, in that order; junction bases with no gene match: 0. From germline, CDR1 is MDHEN and CDR2 SYDVKM. The CDR3 is made up of 15 amino acids. DNA for the CDR3: TGTGCCAGCAGTTTAGGGACTAGCGGCACAGATACGCAGTATTTT. It specifies CASSLGTSGTDTQYF. Combining the CDR3 with reference TRBV28 and TRBJ2-3 gives the whole variable domain DVKVTQSSRYLVKRTGEKVFLECVQDMDHENMFWYRQDPGLGLRLIYFSYDVKMKEKGDIPEGYSVSREKKERFSLILESASTNQTSMYLCASSLGTSGTDTQYFGPGTRLTVL.

The chain recombines TRBV5-1 with TRBJ2-2, with 7 bases fitting TRBD1. V lost 0 bases to trimming and J lost 5 bases; unmatched junction nucleotides: 1. Looked up from germline, CDR1 is SGHRS and CDR2 is YFSETQ. The CDR3 is made up of 14 amino acids. CDR3 in amino acids: CASSLGQGTGELFF. DNA of the CDR3: TGCGCCAGCAGCTTGGGACAGGGAACCGGGGAGCTGTTTTTT.

The chain uses TRBV7-9 and TRBJ2-2; weak D call: TRBD1 (7 bases). The germline gives CDR1 SEHNR, CDR2 FQNEAQ (reference sequence). Deletions cut 4 bases from V and 5 bases from J, with 20 bases between. CDR3 length equals 17 residues. The DNA for the CDR3 is TGTGCCAGCAGCTCCCCCTCGGGGGACAGAATAACCGGGGAGCTGTTTTTT. This encodes CASSSPSGDRITGELFF.